This TCR beta chain stems from a study of T cells in Graves' hyperthyroidism and ophthalmopathy. Notes on the study in general: Blood also contained most expanded thyroid clonotypes above 0.001.

This clonotype has just one count. As yet, its antigen is unknown. Amplification of TCR beta CDR3 regions used RNA as the template. An initial round of RT-PCR targeting the TCR CDR3 relied on the HTBI primer set. TCRdb reprocessed the multiplex PCR reads with MiXCR, giving one entry per CDR3 protein. The sample carries around 660,000 distinct CDR3 sequences, about 45% recorded once. Germline assignment: CDR1 MGHDK and CDR2 SYGVNS. This CDR3 comprises 16 residues. Trimming removed 2 bases from V and 5 bases from J; junction bases left unmatched: 7. Patients were excluded because of uncontrolled infection, other autoimmune disease, pregnancy or lactation.

The TCR originated in an adult man with Graves' disease, either hyperthyroidism or ophthalmopathy (not recorded which). This chain links TRBV25-1 with TRBJ2-7; 12 bases align to TRBD2. Sequencing was done on a sample of peripheral blood or thyroid tissue (not recorded which). The CDR3 DNA follows: TGTGCCAGCAGTGAACCAACTAGCGGGGGGTCTGACGAGCAGTACTTC. Translation: CASSEPTSGGSDEQYF.